Listed below are T cell receptor beta chains from one sample, sequenced in a study of blood T cell repertoires in COVID-19. Some clones are missing from TCRdb's copy, which holds only in-frame ones; the method was immunoSEQ multiplex PCR. The sample has tens of thousands of clones; around 80% are singletons. The specimen sequenced was peripheral blood. All receptors come from a man between 70 and 80 years old with acute or convalescent COVID-19. Both conserved end residues are part of each CDR3. D genes are given only for firm matches. Size tells how often a clone was seen (once, few, many) or the class of an expanded clone, and some rows leave it out.

size: .; J: TRBJ1-1; length: 18; D: TRBD1; V: TRBV7-2; DNA: TGTGCCAGCAGCTTCACACTTTACCGGGACAGGGCCCAAGCTAAAGCTTTCTTT; CDR3: CASSFTLYRDRAQAKAFF
size: .; J: TRBJ2-1; length: 14; D: .; V: TRBV7-2; DNA: TGTGCCAGCAGCTTGAGCGAGGCCCACAATGAGCAGTTCTTC; CDR3: CASSLSEAHNEQFF
size: .; J: TRBJ2-7; length: 12; D: .; V: TRBV7-2; DNA: TGTGCCAGCAGCACAGGCTCCTACGAGCAGTACTTC; CDR3: CASSTGSYEQYF
size: .; J: TRBJ2-3; length: 16; D: TRBD2; V: TRBV27; DNA: TGTGCCAGCGTGGGACTAGCGGGACTTAGCACAGATACGCAGTATTTT; CDR3: CASVGLAGLSTDTQYF
size: .; J: TRBJ1-1; length: 15; D: .; V: TRBV6-5; DNA: TGTGCCAGCAGTTACTCGTACCAGATGAACACTGAAGCTTTCTTT; CDR3: CASSYSYQMNTEAFF
size: .; J: TRBJ1-3; length: 16; D: TRBD1; V: TRBV19; DNA: TGTGCCACCCGACAGGGCAGCCTTATCTCTGGAAACACCATATATTTT; CDR3: CATRQGSLISGNTIYF
size: .; J: TRBJ1-6; length: 14; D: .; V: TRBV30; DNA: TGTGCCTGGAGTGTAGTACGAGCTAATTCACCCCTCCACTTT; CDR3: CAWSVVRANSPLHF
size: .; J: TRBJ2-1; length: 15; D: .; V: TRBV3-1/TRBV3-2; DNA: TGTGCCAGCAGCCAAGTCCAGCGGGTAAGAGGTGAGCAGTTCTTC; CDR3: CASSQVQRVRGEQFF
size: .; J: TRBJ1-3; length: 15; D: .; V: TRBV11-2; DNA: TGTGCCAGCAGCTTACGCCGGGACTCTGGAAACACCATATATTTT; CDR3: CASSLRRDSGNTIYF
size: .; J: TRBJ1-2; length: 15; D: .; V: TRBV10-2; DNA: TGCGCCAGCAGTGCTCATCCCTCAGGGGTATCTGGCTACACCTTC; CDR3: CASSAHPSGVSGYTF
size: .; J: TRBJ1-4; length: 16; D: .; V: TRBV5-1; DNA: TGCGCCAGCAGCTTGTCGGCCTCTTTAAGGGGTGAAAAACTGTTTTTT; CDR3: CASSLSASLRGEKLFF
size: few; J: TRBJ1-4; length: 14; D: TRBD1; V: TRBV27; DNA: TGTGCCAGCAGCCCCGACAGGGGCCATGAAAAACTGTTTTTT; CDR3: CASSPDRGHEKLFF
size: .; J: TRBJ1-1; length: 15; D: TRBD1; V: TRBV2; DNA: TGTGCCAGCAGCCGAGACAGGGGACGGAACACTGAAGCTTTCTTT; CDR3: CASSRDRGRNTEAFF
size: once; J: TRBJ2-7; length: 14; D: TRBD2; V: TRBV7-8; DNA: TGTGCCAGCGCAAGGACTAGCGGAACCTACGAGCAGTACTTC; CDR3: CASARTSGTYEQYF
size: few; J: TRBJ1-3; length: 16; D: .; V: TRBV18; DNA: TGTGCCAGCTCACCGGGGTTCGCGGGAACTGGAAACACCATATATTTT; CDR3: CASSPGFAGTGNTIYF